This T cell receptor beta chain comes out of a study of control samples from healthy donors and cancer patients. The CDR3 length is 14 residues. Germline V gives CDR1 SGHKS, CDR2 YYEKEE (reference sequence). Deletions cut 2 bases from V and 4 bases from J, with 10 bases between. Profiled with immunoSEQ multiplex PCR; TCRdb holds only in-frame clones, not every one. The table has tens of thousands of clones, roughly nine tenths seen once. This sequence originates from a man in his sixties with colorectal cancer. V usage is TRBV5-5 and J usage is TRBJ1-5; no definite D call. The sequenced sample was PBMCs. Written as DNA, the CDR3 is TGTGCCAGCAGCTTTGGGATCCGGAATCAGCCCCAGCATTTT. Protein sequence: CASSFGIRNQPQHF. Supplemented by reference TRBV5-5 and TRBJ1-5, the full variable domain reads DAGVTQSPTHLIKTRGQQVTLRCSPISGHKSVSWYQQVLGQGPQFIFQYYEKEERGRGNFPDRFSARQFPNYSSELNVNALLLGDSALYLCASSFGIRNQPQHFGDGTRLSIL.